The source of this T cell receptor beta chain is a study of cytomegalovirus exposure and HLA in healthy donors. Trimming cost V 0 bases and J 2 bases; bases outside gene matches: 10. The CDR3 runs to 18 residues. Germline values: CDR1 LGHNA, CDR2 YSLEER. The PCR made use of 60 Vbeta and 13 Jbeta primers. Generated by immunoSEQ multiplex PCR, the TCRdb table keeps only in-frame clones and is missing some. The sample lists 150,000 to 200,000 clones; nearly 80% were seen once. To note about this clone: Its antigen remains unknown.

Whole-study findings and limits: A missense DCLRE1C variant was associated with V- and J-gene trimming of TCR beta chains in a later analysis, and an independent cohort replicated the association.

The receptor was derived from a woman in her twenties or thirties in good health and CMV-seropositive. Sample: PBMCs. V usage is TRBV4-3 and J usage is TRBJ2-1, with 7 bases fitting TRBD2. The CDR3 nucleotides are TGCGCCAGCAGCCAAGATCGGCCGGATCGGGGGGCCTACAATGAGCAGTTCTTC. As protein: CASSQDRPDRGAYNEQFF.